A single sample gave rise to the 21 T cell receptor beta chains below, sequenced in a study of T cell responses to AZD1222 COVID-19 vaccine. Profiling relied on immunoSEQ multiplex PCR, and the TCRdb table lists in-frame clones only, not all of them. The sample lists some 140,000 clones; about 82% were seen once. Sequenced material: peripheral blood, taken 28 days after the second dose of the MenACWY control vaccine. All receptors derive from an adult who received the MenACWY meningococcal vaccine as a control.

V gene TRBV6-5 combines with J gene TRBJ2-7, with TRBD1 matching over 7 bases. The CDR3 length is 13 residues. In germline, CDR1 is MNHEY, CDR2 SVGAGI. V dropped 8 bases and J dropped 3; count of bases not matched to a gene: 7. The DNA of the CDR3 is TGTGCCAGCCGGGACAGACGGATCTACGAGCAGTACGTC. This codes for CASRDRRIYEQYV.

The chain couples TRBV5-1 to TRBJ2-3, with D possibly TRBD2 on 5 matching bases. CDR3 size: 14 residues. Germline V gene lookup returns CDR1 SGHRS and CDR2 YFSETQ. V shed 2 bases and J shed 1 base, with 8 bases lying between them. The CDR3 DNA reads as TGCGCCAGCAGCTTTAGCGACGGCACAGATACGCAGTATTTT. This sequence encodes CASSFSDGTDTQYF.

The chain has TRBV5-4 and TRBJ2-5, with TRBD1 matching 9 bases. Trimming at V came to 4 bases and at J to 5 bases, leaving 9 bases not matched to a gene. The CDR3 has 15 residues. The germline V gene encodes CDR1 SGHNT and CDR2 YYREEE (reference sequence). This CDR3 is CASSGYRGLEETQYF. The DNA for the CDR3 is TGTGCCAGCAGCGGATACAGGGGGCTGGAGGAGACCCAGTACTTC.

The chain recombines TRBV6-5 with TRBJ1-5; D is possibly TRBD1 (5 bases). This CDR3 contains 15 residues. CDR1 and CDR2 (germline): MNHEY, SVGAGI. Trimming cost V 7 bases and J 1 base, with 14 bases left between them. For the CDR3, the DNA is TGTGCCAGCAATCCGGTCGGGGGGAGCAATCAGCCCCAGCATTTT. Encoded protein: CASNPVGGSNQPQHF.

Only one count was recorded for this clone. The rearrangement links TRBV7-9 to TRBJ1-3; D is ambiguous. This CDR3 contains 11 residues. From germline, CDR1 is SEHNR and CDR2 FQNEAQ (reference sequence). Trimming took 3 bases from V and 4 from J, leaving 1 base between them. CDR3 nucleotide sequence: TGTGCCAGCAGCTTGGGAAACACCATATATTTT. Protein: CASSLGNTIYF.

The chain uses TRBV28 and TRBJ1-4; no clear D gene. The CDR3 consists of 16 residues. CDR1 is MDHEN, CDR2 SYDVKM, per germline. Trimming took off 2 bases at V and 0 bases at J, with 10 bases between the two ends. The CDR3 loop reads CASSLEGWATNEKLFF. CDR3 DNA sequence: TGTGCCAGCAGTTTAGAGGGTTGGGCAACTAATGAAAAACTGTTTTTT. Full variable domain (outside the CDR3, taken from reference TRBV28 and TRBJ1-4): DVKVTQSSRYLVKRTGEKVFLECVQDMDHENMFWYRQDPGLGLRLIYFSYDVKMKEKGDIPEGYSVSREKKERFSLILESASTNQTSMYLCASSLEGWATNEKLFFGSGTQLSVL.

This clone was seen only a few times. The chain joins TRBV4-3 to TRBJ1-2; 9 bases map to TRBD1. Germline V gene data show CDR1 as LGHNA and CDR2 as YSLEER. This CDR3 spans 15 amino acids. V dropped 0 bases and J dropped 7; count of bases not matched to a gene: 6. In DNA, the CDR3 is TGCGCCAGCAGCCAAGATGACAGGGGGAAGTCTGGCTACACCTTC. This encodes CASSQDDRGKSGYTF.

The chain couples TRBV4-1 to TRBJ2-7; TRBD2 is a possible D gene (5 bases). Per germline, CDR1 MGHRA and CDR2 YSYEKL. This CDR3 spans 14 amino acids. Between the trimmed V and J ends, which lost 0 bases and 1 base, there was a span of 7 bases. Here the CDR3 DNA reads TGCGCCAGCAGCCAAGAGAGGGCTTCCTACGAGCAGTACGTC. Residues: CASSQERASYEQYV.

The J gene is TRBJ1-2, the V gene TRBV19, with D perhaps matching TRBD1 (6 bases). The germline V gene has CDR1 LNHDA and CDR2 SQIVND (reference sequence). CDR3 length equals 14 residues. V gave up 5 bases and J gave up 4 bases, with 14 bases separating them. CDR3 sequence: CASSALQGAYGYTF. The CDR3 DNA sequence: TGTGCCAGTAGTGCTCTACAGGGAGCCTATGGCTACACCTTC.

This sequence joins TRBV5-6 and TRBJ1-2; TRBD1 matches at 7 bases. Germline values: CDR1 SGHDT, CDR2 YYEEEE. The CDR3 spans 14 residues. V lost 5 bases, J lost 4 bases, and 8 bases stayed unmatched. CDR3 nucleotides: TGTGCCAGCAGGAGGACAGGCGGGGTCTATGGCTACACCTTC. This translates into CASRRTGGVYGYTF.

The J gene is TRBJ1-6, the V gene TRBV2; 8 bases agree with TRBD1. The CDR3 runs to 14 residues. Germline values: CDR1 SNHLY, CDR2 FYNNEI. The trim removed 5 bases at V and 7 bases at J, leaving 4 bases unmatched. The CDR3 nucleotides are TGTGCCAGCAGTCAGGACAGGGTAAATTCACCCCTCCACTTT. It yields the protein CASSQDRVNSPLHF.

The CDR3 DNA reads as TGTGCCAGCAGTGACGGGGTTGGGGAGACCCAGTACTTC. Its translation is CASSDGVGETQYF. This chain uses TRBV2 with TRBJ2-5, with D possibly matching TRBD2 (5 bases). CDR1 and CDR2 (germline): SNHLY, FYNNEI. V was cut by 3 bases and J by 5 bases, with 10 bases left in between. The CDR3 is made up of 13 amino acids.

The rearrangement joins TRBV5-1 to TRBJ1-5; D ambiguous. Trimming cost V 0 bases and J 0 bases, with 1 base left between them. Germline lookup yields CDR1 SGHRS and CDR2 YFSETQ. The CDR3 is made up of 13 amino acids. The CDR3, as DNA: TGCGCCAGCAGCTTGGGTAGCAATCAGCCCCAGCATTTT. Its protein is CASSLGSNQPQHF.

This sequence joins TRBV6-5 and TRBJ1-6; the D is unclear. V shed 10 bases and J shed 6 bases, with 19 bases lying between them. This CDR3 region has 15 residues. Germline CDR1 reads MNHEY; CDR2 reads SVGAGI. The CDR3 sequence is CATRGGILLNSPLHF. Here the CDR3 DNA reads TGTGCCACCCGAGGCGGGATTCTGCTTAATTCACCCCTCCACTTT.

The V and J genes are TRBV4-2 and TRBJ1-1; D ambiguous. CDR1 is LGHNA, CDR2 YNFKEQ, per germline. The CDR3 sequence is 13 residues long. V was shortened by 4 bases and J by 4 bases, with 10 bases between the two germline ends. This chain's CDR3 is CASSRAKVTEAFF. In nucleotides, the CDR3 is TGTGCCAGCAGCCGCGCAAAAGTCACTGAAGCTTTCTTT.

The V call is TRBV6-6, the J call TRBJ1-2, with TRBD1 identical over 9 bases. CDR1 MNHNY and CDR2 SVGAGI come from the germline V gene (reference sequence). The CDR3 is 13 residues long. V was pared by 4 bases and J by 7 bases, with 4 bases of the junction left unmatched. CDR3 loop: CASSSTGGSGYTF. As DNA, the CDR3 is TGTGCCAGCAGTTCCACAGGGGGCTCTGGCTACACCTTC.

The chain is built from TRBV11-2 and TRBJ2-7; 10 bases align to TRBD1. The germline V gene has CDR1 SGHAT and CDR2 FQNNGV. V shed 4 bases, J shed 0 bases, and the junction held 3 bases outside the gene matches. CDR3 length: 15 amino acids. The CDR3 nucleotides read TGTGCCAGCAGCTACTGGACAGGGGGCTCCTACGAGCAGTACTTC. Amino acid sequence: CASSYWTGGSYEQYF.

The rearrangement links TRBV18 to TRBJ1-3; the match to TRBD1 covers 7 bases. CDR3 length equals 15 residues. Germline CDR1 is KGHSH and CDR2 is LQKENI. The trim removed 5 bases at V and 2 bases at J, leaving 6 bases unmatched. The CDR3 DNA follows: TGTGCCAGCTCATATACGGGACAGACTGGAAACACCATATATTTT. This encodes CASSYTGQTGNTIYF.

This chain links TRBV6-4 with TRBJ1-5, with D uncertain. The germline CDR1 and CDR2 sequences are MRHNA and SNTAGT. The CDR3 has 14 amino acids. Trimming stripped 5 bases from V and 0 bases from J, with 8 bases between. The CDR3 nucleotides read TGTGCCAGCAGTCCGGAGTATAGCAATCAGCCCCAGCATTTT. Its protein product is CASSPEYSNQPQHF.

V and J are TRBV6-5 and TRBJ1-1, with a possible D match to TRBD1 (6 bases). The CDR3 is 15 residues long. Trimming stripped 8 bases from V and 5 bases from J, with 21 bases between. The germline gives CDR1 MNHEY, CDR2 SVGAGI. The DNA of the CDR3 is TGTGCCAGCTTCCGGGACACCTCCCGTCGGACTGAAGCTTTCTTT. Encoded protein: CASFRDTSRRTEAFF.

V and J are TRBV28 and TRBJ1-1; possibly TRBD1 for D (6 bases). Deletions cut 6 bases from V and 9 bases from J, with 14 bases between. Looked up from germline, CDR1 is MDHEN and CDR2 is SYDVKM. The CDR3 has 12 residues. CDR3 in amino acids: CASRGGHLKAFF. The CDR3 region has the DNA TGTGCCAGCAGGGGGGGACACCTGAAAGCTTTCTTT.